Below are 24 T cell receptor beta chains sequenced from a single sample in a study of chemoradiotherapy in HPV16-positive cancers. Generated by immunoSEQ multiplex PCR, the TCRdb table keeps only in-frame clones and is missing some. The sample has several thousand clones; 60% to 80% are singletons. Specimen collection occurred from a patient who underwent chemoradiotherapy. These receptors were collected from a human donor with HPV-associated anogenital cancer.

J is TRBJ2-7 and V is TRBV7-8, with 15 nucleotides matching TRBD2. V shed 2 bases and J 3 bases; nucleotides not matched to a gene: 14. The CDR3 loop spans 20 amino acids. Germline loops: CDR1 SGHVS, CDR2 FQNEAQ. The CDR3, as DNA: TGTGCCAGCAGCTTAACAGGGACTAGCGGGAGGCCTGGCGCTCTCTACGAGCAGTACTTC. It encodes CASSLTGTSGRPGALYEQYF. Complete variable domain (other parts from reference TRBV7-8 and TRBJ2-7): GAGVSQSPRYKVAKRGQDVALRCDPISGHVSLFWYQQALGQGPEFLTYFQNEAQLDKSGLPSDRFFAERPEGSVSTLKIQRTQQEDSAVYLCASSLTGTSGRPGALYEQYFGPGTRLTVT.

The chain uses TRBV4-1 and TRBJ1-1; perhaps TRBD1 as D (6 bases). Trimming shortened V by 2 bases and J by 1 base, and 11 bases separated the two germline ends. This CDR3 is 15 amino acids long. From germline, CDR1 is MGHRA and CDR2 YSYEKL. In DNA, the CDR3 is TGCGCCAGCAGCCAAAGGCAGGACAGGAACACTGAAGCTTTCTTT. This encodes CASSQRQDRNTEAFF.

The CDR3 region is CASAKETQYF. In nucleotides, the CDR3 is TGTGCCAGCGCGAAAGAGACCCAGTACTTC. The rearrangement links TRBV6-1 to TRBJ2-5; D uncertain. Germline CDR1 MNHNS, CDR2 SASEGT. CDR3 length: 10 residues. V shed 8 bases and J shed 3 bases, with 4 bases lying between them.

This sequence joins TRBV19 and TRBJ2-5; 8 bases map to TRBD2. With V trimmed by 3 bases and J by 5 bases, 8 bases remained unmatched. Per germline, CDR1 LNHDA and CDR2 SQIVND (reference sequence). The CDR3 is 15 residues long. The CDR3 DNA reads TGTGCCAGTAGTATCGGGAGGGGGTCTAGGGAGACCCAGTACTTC. This translates into CASSIGRGSRETQYF.

V and J are TRBV5-4 and TRBJ1-1; tentative D call: TRBD1 (5 bases). CDR3 length: 15 residues. CDR1 and CDR2 (germline): SGHNT, YYREEE (reference sequence). The ends were cut back, 0 bases at V and 3 bases at J, with 12 bases in the middle. The CDR3 loop reads CASSLDPRADTEAFF. The CDR3 DNA is TGTGCCAGCAGCTTGGATCCCAGGGCGGACACTGAAGCTTTCTTT.

V is TRBV11-1 and J is TRBJ1-2; D uncertain. V lost 5 bases, J lost 6 bases, and 19 bases lay in between. CDR3 length equals 15 residues. The germline V gene has CDR1 SGHAT and CDR2 FQDESV (reference sequence). CDR3: CASSRRSNFGDGYTF. For the CDR3, the DNA is TGTGCCAGCAGCAGACGTTCCAATTTCGGGGATGGCTACACCTTC.

The rearrangement uses TRBV5-1 and TRBJ2-1; no clear D gene. Trimming cost V 4 bases and J 1 base, with 18 bases left between them. CDR1 is SGHRS, CDR2 YFSETQ, per germline. This CDR3 comprises 17 residues. CDR3 sequence: CASSATPVAGSYNEQFF. CDR3 sequence (DNA): TGCGCCAGCAGCGCTACCCCGGTAGCTGGGTCCTACAATGAGCAGTTCTTC.

In this sample, this clone turned up once. The V and J genes are TRBV9 and TRBJ2-3, with no clear D. Germline CDR1 reads SGDLS; CDR2 reads YYNGEE. The CDR3 sequence is 14 residues long. The V and J ends lost 3 bases and 3 bases respectively, with 11 bases between them. The CDR3 nucleotides read TGTGCCAGCAGCGATCGACGGAATACAGATACGCAGTATTTT. Residues: CASSDRRNTDTQYF.

The chain couples TRBV19 to TRBJ1-2; no definite D call. The CDR3 runs 16 residues. Deletions cut 4 bases from V and 4 bases from J, with 19 bases between. The germline V gene encodes CDR1 LNHDA and CDR2 SQIVND (reference sequence). CDR3: CASSTVIGLGGYGYTF. The CDR3 nucleotides read TGTGCCAGTAGTACTGTCATTGGGCTTGGAGGCTATGGCTACACCTTC.

The CDR3 DNA is TGTGCCAGCAGCCCGGACAGACGATACTACGAGCAGTACTTC. Translation gives CASSPDRRYYEQYF. V usage is TRBV6-5 and J usage is TRBJ2-7; the D gene is possibly TRBD1 (6 bases). V was shortened by 6 bases and J by 3 bases, with 15 bases between the two germline ends. Germline CDR1 is MNHEY and CDR2 is SVGAGI. The CDR3 is 14 residues long.

For the CDR3, the DNA is TGTGCCAGCAGTTGGGACTCATGGGGCGAGCAGTACTTC. Translation: CASSWDSWGEQYF. The chain has TRBV28 and TRBJ2-7; D may be TRBD2 (6 bases). Germline V CDR1 and CDR2: MDHEN, SYDVKM. The CDR3 is made up of 13 amino acids. V was clipped by 4 bases and J by 6 bases, with 13 bases between them. Combining the CDR3 with reference TRBV28 and TRBJ2-7 gives the whole variable domain DVKVTQSSRYLVKRTGEKVFLECVQDMDHENMFWYRQDPGLGLRLIYFSYDVKMKEKGDIPEGYSVSREKKERFSLILESASTNQTSMYLCASSWDSWGEQYFGPGTRLTVT.

The chain uses TRBV5-1 and TRBJ1-1; D may be TRBD1 (6 bases). The CDR3 runs 14 residues. Germline assignment: CDR1 SGHRS and CDR2 YFSETQ. Trimming cost V 6 bases and J 3 bases, with 15 bases left between them. In DNA form, the CDR3 reads TGCGCCAGCAACCCCGTGAGGGGGGACACTGAAGCTTTCTTT. Translated: CASNPVRGDTEAFF.

V gene TRBV19 combines with J gene TRBJ2-1; 9 bases map to TRBD2. Germline V gene data show CDR1 as LNHDA and CDR2 as SQIVND (reference sequence). With 3 bases clipped from V and 9 bases from J, the junction kept 3 bases outside the gene matches. This CDR3 is built from 13 residues. The CDR3 reads CASSIGTSSEQFF. DNA for the CDR3: TGTGCCAGTAGTATTGGGACTAGCAGTGAGCAGTTCTTC.

The rearrangement uses TRBV19 and TRBJ2-7; no firm D call. Trimming stripped 1 base from V and 5 bases from J, with 21 bases between. The CDR3 consists of 17 residues. Germline CDR1 is LNHDA and CDR2 is SQIVND (reference sequence). The CDR3 DNA reads TGTGCCAGTAGTATAGGAAACTGGGCGCGGAATTCCAACGAGCAGTACTTC. Protein product: CASSIGNWARNSNEQYF.

The chain recombines TRBV6-1 with TRBJ2-7; 8 bases align to TRBD2. From germline, CDR1 is MNHNS and CDR2 SASEGT. The CDR3 spans 16 residues. V lost 2 bases, J lost 3 bases, and 9 bases stayed unmatched. The CDR3 reads CASSEREGSSYYEQYF. In DNA form, the CDR3 reads TGTGCCAGCAGTGAACGGGAGGGCTCATCCTACTACGAGCAGTACTTC.

The chain links TRBV19 to TRBJ2-7; 10 nucleotides align to TRBD1. Trimming removed 10 bases from V and 7 bases from J; junction bases left unmatched: 10. The V gene's germline CDR1 is LNHDA and CDR2 SQIVND (reference sequence). The CDR3 has 13 residues. CDR3 bases: TGTGCCACCCAATCGACAGGGGGCGGGGAGCAGTACTTC. This translates into CATQSTGGGEQYF.

This chain connects TRBV28 to TRBJ2-7; TRBD1 aligns across 8 bases. V dropped 3 bases and J dropped 5; count of bases not matched to a gene: 12. Germline V gives CDR1 MDHEN, CDR2 SYDVKM. This CDR3 region has 16 residues. The CDR3 protein is CASSFHPTDRGHEQYF. In DNA, the CDR3 is TGTGCCAGCAGTTTTCACCCTACCGACAGGGGCCACGAGCAGTACTTC.

The chain joins TRBV5-4 to TRBJ2-1, with a possible D match to TRBD2 (5 bases). V was trimmed by 4 bases and J by 10 bases, leaving 15 bases between them. Germline-derived CDR1 and CDR2 are SGHNT and YYREEE (reference sequence). The length of the CDR3 is 13 residues. Written as DNA, the CDR3 is TGTGCCAGCAGCCCAAAAGGGTCGGGGGAGCAGTTCTTC. Protein product: CASSPKGSGEQFF.

The genes are TRBV20-1 and TRBJ1-2; D gene ambiguous. Germline values: CDR1 DFQATT, CDR2 SNEGSKA (reference sequence). CDR3 length: 10 residues. V was trimmed by 5 bases and J by 11 bases, leaving 12 bases between them. CDR3 DNA sequence: TGCAGTGCTCCACGACCGGGGTACACCTTC. It yields the protein CSAPRPGYTF.

This rearrangement joins TRBV27 to TRBJ2-7; the D gene is possibly TRBD1 (6 bases). Trimming removed 5 bases from V and 2 bases from J, with 25 bases in between. This CDR3 spans 18 amino acids. From germline, CDR1 is MNHEY and CDR2 SMNVEV (reference sequence). CDR3 sequence reads: CASSTRPPGHSTTYEQYF. The DNA of the CDR3 is TGTGCCAGCAGTACAAGGCCCCCGGGACACTCCACCACCTACGAGCAGTACTTC.

This clone showed up just once. The chain is built from TRBV7-2 and TRBJ1-2; D might be TRBD1 (6 bases). Trimming removed 1 base at V and 0 bases at J, with 12 bases between. Germline CDR1 is SGHTA and CDR2 is FQGNSA. CDR3 size: 16 residues. CDR3 protein: CASSLEGTRTNYGYTF. The CDR3 DNA is TGTGCCAGCAGCTTAGAAGGGACACGGACTAACTATGGCTACACCTTC.

This chain links TRBV28 with TRBJ2-7; 7 bases are shared with TRBD1. Germline CDR1 is MDHEN and CDR2 is SYDVKM. The J segment lost 4 bases and the V segment lost 6 bases, leaving 12 bases of the junction unmatched. The CDR3 extends over 15 amino acids. In DNA form, the CDR3 reads TGTGCCAGCAGGCTTTCCGGGACAGACTCATACGAGCAGTACTTC. Its protein product is CASRLSGTDSYEQYF. The variable domain in full, completed from reference TRBV28 and TRBJ2-7, reads DVKVTQSSRYLVKRTGEKVFLECVQDMDHENMFWYRQDPGLGLRLIYFSYDVKMKEKGDIPEGYSVSREKKERFSLILESASTNQTSMYLCASRLSGTDSYEQYFGPGTRLTVT.

The chain recombines TRBV6-5 with TRBJ2-5; the D gene could be TRBD1 or TRBD2 (7 bases each). Germline assignment: CDR1 MNHEY and CDR2 SVGAGI. The CDR3 has 16 residues. Between the trimmed V and J ends, which lost 4 bases and 4 bases, there was a span of 19 bases. Here the CDR3 reads CASSFQGGGRGETQYF. The CDR3 nucleotides are TGTGCCAGCAGTTTCCAGGGGGGAGGGCGAGGAGAGACCCAGTACTTC.

J is TRBJ1-1 and V is TRBV30; D uncertain. The CDR3 sequence is 14 residues long. Per the germline V gene, CDR1 is GTSNPN and CDR2 is SVGIG (reference sequence). V lost 2 bases, J lost 1 base, and 11 bases lay in between. The CDR3 nucleotides are TGTGCCTGGAGTCCATACTCAGGGAACACTGAAGCTTTCTTT. It encodes CAWSPYSGNTEAFF.